These 17 T cell receptor beta chains were all obtained from the same sample, sequenced in a study of chemoradiotherapy in HPV16-positive cancers. Assay used: immunoSEQ multiplex PCR; TCRdb lists only in-frame clones, some missing. The sample holds tens of thousands of clones; around 75% are singletons and the top ten take around 2.5%. Sampling was performed from a patient who underwent chemoradiotherapy. These receptors all stem from a human donor with HPV-associated anogenital cancer.

The chain carries TRBV28 and TRBJ2-7; 8 nucleotides match TRBD1. Germline V gene data show CDR1 as MDHEN and CDR2 as SYDVKM. The CDR3 totals 17 residues. Germline trimming cut 6 bases from V and 0 bases from J; bases unmatched to any gene: 13. The CDR3 nucleotides are TGTGCCAGCAGCTCTGGACAGGGCGCGAGGAGCTCCTACGAGCAGTACTTC. This codes for CASSSGQGARSSYEQYF. Full variable domain (rest looked up from reference TRBV28 and TRBJ2-7): DVKVTQSSRYLVKRTGEKVFLECVQDMDHENMFWYRQDPGLGLRLIYFSYDVKMKEKGDIPEGYSVSREKKERFSLILESASTNQTSMYLCASSSGQGARSSYEQYFGPGTRLTVT.

The rearrangement joins TRBV5-4 to TRBJ1-1; D unclear. This CDR3 has 11 residues. Germline V lookup: CDR1 SGHNT, CDR2 YYREEE (reference sequence). The ends were cut back, 2 bases at V and 8 bases at J, with 7 bases in the middle. DNA of the CDR3: TGTGCCAGCAGCTTTAAACTCGAAGCTTTCTTT. The encoded protein is CASSFKLEAFF.

This chain links TRBV27 with TRBJ1-4, with D unclear. The CDR3 runs 15 residues. Germline V lookup: CDR1 MNHEY, CDR2 SMNVEV (reference sequence). The germline V and J ends were trimmed by 7 bases and 4 bases, with 16 bases remaining between them. DNA for the CDR3: TGTGCCAGCAAACCCCGGGAGGCCTTTAATGAAAAACTGTTTTTT. As protein: CASKPREAFNEKLFF.

The rearrangement uses TRBV7-3 and TRBJ2-5, with 9 positions matching TRBD1. The tail of the sequence fits TRBJ2-7 better, so the J call may be wrong. This CDR3 is built from 13 residues. Per germline, CDR1 SGHTA and CDR2 FQGTGA. The CDR3 bases are TGTGCCAGCAGCCGGGACAGGGATTACGAGCAGTACTTC. Residues: CASSRDRDYEQYF.

This clone turned up a few times. J is TRBJ1-2 and V is TRBV29-1; D remains ambiguous. From germline, CDR1 is SQVTM and CDR2 ANQGSEA. The CDR3 extends over 13 amino acids. Trimming pared 4 bases from V and 6 bases from J, leaving 15 bases between. The CDR3 coding sequence is TGCAGCGTTGTAAGCGGAGCGACCAATGGCTACACCTTC. Translation gives CSVVSGATNGYTF. The full variable domain, in which reference TRBV29-1 and TRBJ1-2 provide the parts outside the CDR3, is SAVISQKPSRDICQRGTSLTIQCQVDSQVTMMFWYRQQPGQSLTLIATANQGSEATYESGFVIDKFPISRPNLTFSTLTVSNMSPEDSSIYLCSVVSGATNGYTFGSGTRLTVV.

The chain employs TRBV12-5 and TRBJ2-5; tentatively, D is TRBD2 (6 bases). The CDR3 runs to 13 residues. Germline CDR1 reads LGHNT; CDR2 reads FRNRAP. Trimming stripped 6 bases from V and 1 base from J, with 9 bases between. This chain's CDR3 is CASGRDSQETQYF. CDR3 DNA sequence: TGTGCTAGTGGGAGGGACTCCCAAGAGACCCAGTACTTC. The complete variable domain, with remaining parts taken from reference TRBV12-5 and TRBJ2-5, reads DARVTQTPRHKVTEMGQEVTMRCQPILGHNTVFWYRQTMMQGLELLAYFRNRAPLDDSGMPKDRFSAEMPDATLATLKIQPSEPRDSAVYFCASGRDSQETQYFGPGTRLLVL.

The rearrangement links TRBV19 to TRBJ1-4; a possible D gene is TRBD1 (6 bases). Trimming cost V 5 bases and J 1 base, with 14 bases left between them. Germline V gene sequence: CDR1 LNHDA, CDR2 SQIVND (reference sequence). The CDR3 is made up of 16 amino acids. CDR3 nucleotide sequence: TGTGCCAGTAGTCCTCAACAGGGATTAACTAATGAAAAACTGTTTTTT. Protein: CASSPQQGLTNEKLFF.

The chain couples TRBV29-1 to TRBJ1-1; D remains unclear. V was cut by 6 bases and J by 1 base, with 3 bases left in between. Germline-derived CDR1 and CDR2 are SQVTM and ANQGSEA. The CDR3 runs 10 residues. CDR3 sequence: CSVKNTEAFF. The CDR3 region has the DNA TGCAGCGTAAAGAACACTGAAGCTTTCTTT. The whole variable domain, remainder taken from reference TRBV29-1 and TRBJ1-1, is SAVISQKPSRDICQRGTSLTIQCQVDSQVTMMFWYRQQPGQSLTLIATANQGSEATYESGFVIDKFPISRPNLTFSTLTVSNMSPEDSSIYLCSVKNTEAFFGQGTRLTVV.

This clone appeared a few times. The chain joins TRBV7-2 to TRBJ1-5, with D tentatively TRBD1 (5 bases). Germline CDR1 reads SGHTA; CDR2 reads FQGNSA. With 5 bases removed from V and 5 bases from J, the gap between germline ends came to 16 bases. This CDR3 spans 15 amino acids. CDR3 residues: CASSRLKGTYQPQHF. The CDR3, as DNA: TGTGCCAGCAGCCGGCTAAAGGGGACCTATCAGCCCCAGCATTTT.

A few counts support this clone. The CDR3 is CASSQVGSGSRDTQYF. The CDR3 coding sequence is TGCGCCAGCAGCCAAGTCGGTAGCGGGAGTAGAGATACGCAGTATTTT. The chain has TRBV4-1 and TRBJ2-3, with 9 nucleotides matching TRBD2. Germline V gene data show CDR1 as MGHRA and CDR2 as YSYEKL. The CDR3 runs to 16 residues. With V trimmed by 1 base and J by 5 bases, 7 bases remained unmatched.

The J gene is TRBJ2-1, the V gene TRBV18; TRBD2 matches 11 bases. CDR1 is KGHSH, CDR2 LQKENI, per germline. Germline trimming cut 0 bases from V and 3 bases from J; bases unmatched to any gene: 1. This CDR3 region has 16 residues. The CDR3 region is CASSPPGTSGYNEQFF. In DNA form, the CDR3 reads TGTGCCAGCTCACCACCGGGGACTAGCGGCTACAATGAGCAGTTCTTC.

The chain recombines TRBV6-5 with TRBJ1-2, with D perhaps matching TRBD1 (6 bases). V dropped 3 bases and J dropped 3 bases, with 14 bases sitting between them. CDR3 size: 15 residues. The germline V gene encodes CDR1 MNHEY and CDR2 SVGAGI. DNA of the CDR3: TGTGCCAGCAGTTATTCCGGGACATCAGACTATGGCTACACCTTC. Translated, it gives CASSYSGTSDYGYTF.

The chain has TRBV19 and TRBJ1-1; 9 nucleotides align to TRBD1. The length of the CDR3 is 16 residues. Germline CDR1 and CDR2: LNHDA and SQIVND (reference sequence). V shed 4 bases and J 0 bases; nucleotides not matched to a gene: 6. CDR3 coding DNA: TGTGCCAGTAGTAGAGGGACAGGGCTACTGAACACTGAAGCTTTCTTT. Translated, it gives CASSRGTGLLNTEAFF.

This clone was counted only a few times. This chain links TRBV5-1 with TRBJ1-2, with 10 bases that match TRBD1. Germline V gives CDR1 SGHRS, CDR2 YFSETQ. This CDR3 contains 15 residues. V lost 0 bases and J lost 6; bases outside the gene matches: 5. The CDR3 loop is CASSLEGQGSDGYTF. CDR3 DNA sequence: TGCGCCAGCAGCTTGGAGGGACAGGGGAGCGATGGCTACACCTTC.

This rearrangement joins TRBV2 to TRBJ2-3, with unresolved D. V was pared by 8 bases and J by 1 base, with 16 bases between. From germline, CDR1 is SNHLY and CDR2 FYNNEI. The CDR3 covers 15 residues. This chain's CDR3 is CASGTDSLRTDTQYF. CDR3 nucleotide sequence: TGTGCCAGCGGAACTGACTCCCTTCGCACAGATACGCAGTATTTT.

On this clone: Other DNA sequences of this sample code for an identical CDR3. V and J are TRBV4-3 and TRBJ2-1, with D perhaps TRBD1 (5 bases). This CDR3 is built from 14 residues. Per germline, CDR1 LGHNA and CDR2 YSLEER. V dropped 0 bases and J dropped 5 bases, with 8 bases sitting between them. The CDR3 bases are TGCGCCAGCAGCCAAGATAGGGGAAACAATGAGCAGTTCTTC. Its protein is CASSQDRGNNEQFF.

This clone was detected a few times. This chain joins TRBV11-3 and TRBJ2-2; 7 bases map to TRBD1. The CDR3 is 13 amino acids. The V gene's germline CDR1 is SGHNT and CDR2 YENEEA. Trimming cost V 6 bases and J 4 bases; bases outside gene matches: 2. This chain's CDR3 is CASSPGGTGELFF. The CDR3 nucleotides are TGTGCCAGCAGTCCAGGGGGCACCGGGGAGCTGTTTTTT.